The following is a T cell receptor (beta chain) sequence with its context. The data were obtained in a study of blood T cell repertoires in COVID-19. Generated by immunoSEQ multiplex PCR, the TCRdb table keeps only in-frame clones and is missing some. The profile shows around 280,000 clones, 85% of them singletons. Per germline, CDR1 SGHAT and CDR2 FQNNGV. V lost 5 bases and J 7 bases, leaving 17 bases between the germline ends. The CDR3 loop spans 15 amino acids. The sequenced sample was peripheral blood. The clonotype comes from a woman aged 45 to 65 with active or convalescent COVID-19. V gene TRBV11-2 combines with J gene TRBJ1-4; D perhaps matches TRBD1 (5 bases). As DNA, the CDR3 is TGTGCCAGCAGCCTCGACAGCCCGGGCCGTGAAAAACTGTTTTTT. Its protein is CASSLDSPGREKLFF.